This T cell receptor beta chain was captured in a study of CD8+CD57+ T cells in acquired aplastic anemia. Looking at the study overall: DNA per sorted CD4+ or CD8+ sample ranged roughly 0.18 to 30 ug, averaging 3.2 ug. Study-level findings and limits: Patients and controls were found to share about 31 CD8+ CDR3 sequences.

The sequenced patients had an expansion of CD8+CD57+ cells seen by flow cytometry. None of the patients had been given any therapy when their blood was sampled. Of note for this clonotype: Its antigen is undetermined. The junction departs from germline at one end; a sequencing error may be responsible.

This CDR3 contains 14 residues. Germline CDR1 SEHNR, CDR2 FQNEAQ (reference sequence). TCR beta VDJ combinations and CDR3 sequences were profiled from genomic DNA. In TCRdb, the reads were re-called with MiXCR into one record per CDR3 protein. The table lists approximately 300,000 distinct CDR3 sequences, roughly 61% of them singletons, with roughly 1.2% in the top ten. This clonotype originated in a human donor with aplastic anemia. This chain links TRBV7-9 with TRBJ2-2; D is possibly TRBD1 or TRBD2 (5 bases each). The sample consisted of sorted CD4+, CD8+, or CD8+CD57+ T cells (not recorded which) from PBMCs. CDR3 in amino acids: CASSLGGVTGELLF. The CDR3, as DNA: TGTGCCAGCAGCTTAGGGGGCGTTACCGGGGAGCTGCTTTTT.